Sequencing of this TCR beta chain was carried out in a study of T cells expressing NK-cell markers. General observations from the study: Expanded NKG2C+ T cell clones were not confirmed as HCMV-specific.

CDR3 length: 14 residues. Germline V gene sequence: CDR1 LGHDT, CDR2 YNNKEL (reference sequence). TCRdb reprocessed the 5' RACE reads; each CDR3 protein has one entry and no DNA is given. This table holds roughly 380,000 distinct CDR3 sequences. Comments on this clonotype: The antigen is unknown.

This rearrangement joins TRBV3-1 to TRBJ1-2; with no DNA, the TCRdb D assignment of TRBD1 cannot be verified. This receptor was taken from a man between 18 and 69 years old in good health. Input material: blood T cells: a sorted CD56 or NKG2C T cell subset, CD4+ or CD8+ T cells, or bulk PBMC T cells (not recorded which). The CDR3 reads CASSPPGVSYGYTF.